Listed here is a single T cell receptor beta chain. Its antigen has not been determined. No qualities accompany the bases; no much larger clone lies one base away. The trial excluded patients who had a history of autoimmune disease or were on systemic immunosuppression. Peripheral blood for TCR sequencing was drawn from every dose cohort at baseline, at cycle 4 day 1 and at cycle 7 day 1. The samples were taken from a phase I, first-in-human, multicenter, open-label dose-escalation trial of ivuxolimab. Adults with locally advanced or metastatic melanoma, renal cell, hepatocellular, or head and neck squamous cell carcinoma were enrolled in the trial. Before TCR sequencing, CD4+ T cells and CD8+ T cells from peripheral blood were sorted into separate populations. This entry belongs to a study of OX40 agonist ivuxolimab in advanced cancers. About the investigation overall: Ivuxolimab, which targeted the costimulatory receptor OX40 (CD134), was an agonistic, fully human IgG2 monoclonal antibody. Of the approximately 54 dose-escalation patients, hepatocellular carcinoma was present in about 19, melanoma in approximately 15, renal cell carcinoma in 9 and head and neck cancer in 9. Intravenous ivuxolimab was administered to patients every 2 weeks at six dose levels: 0.01, 0.1, 0.3, 1.5, 3 and 10 mg/kg. The purpose of peripheral TCRbeta sequencing was to test whether ivuxolimab changed TCR sequence diversity and led to clonal T-cell expansion. The dose-escalation cohort was around 84% male with a mean age of about 54 years, ranging from roughly 20 to 80. The paper reports the monotherapy dose-escalation portion (N of about 47 patients) of the phase I ivuxolimab trial. Patients were allowed to have had prior anti-PD-1, anti-PD-L1 or anti-CTLA-4 therapy, and about 40% of the dose-escalation patients had been treated with checkpoint inhibitors. Partial responses were achieved by three dose-escalation patients, of whom one had hepatocellular carcinoma and two had cutaneous melanoma.

For sequencing of the TCRbeta CDR3 region, genomic DNA was extracted from the sorted cells. The immunoSEQ Assay was used to sequence the TCRbeta CDR3 regions. Held by TCRdb, this immuneACCESS table contains in-frame sequences only and omits some clones. Under half of the omission traces to an unresolved V gene where checked; the cause of the rest is unknown. Here the sample has tens of thousands of clones; roughly 87% occur a single time. The top ten clonotypes cover 3% to 4% of the sample. Here is what the overall study found, with its caveats: At doses of 0.1 to 3.0 mg/kg, clonal expansion of both CD4+ and CD8+ T cells in blood was seen between baseline and week 6. Low levels of normalized T-cell clonal expansion were also seen in some nonresponding patients. After ivuxolimab, more expanded clones were found on average in CD8+ T cells than in CD4+ T cells. The antigen specificity of the clonally expanded peripheral T cells was not determined. In the 0.1-3.0 mg/kg groups, partial responders were among the patients with the lowest normalized peripheral clonal expansion, particularly in CD8+ T cells.

CDR1 is given as LNHDA and CDR2 as SQIVND, both from the germline V gene (reference sequence). V is clipped by 6 bases and J by 8 bases, and the sequence between their germline boundaries is 16 bases long. There are 14 amino acids in the CDR3, from cysteine to phenylalanine inclusive. CDR3 DNA only is kept here, 42 bases in frame from base 1. The receptor comes from an adult with an advanced solid tumor such as melanoma, head and neck, liver or kidney cancer. The sample here was CD4+ or CD8+ T cells sorted from blood, taken in a trial of the OX40 agonist ivuxolimab. The chain is made from TRBV19 and TRBJ1-4; the best D guess is TRBD1, with 5 bases matching. The sequenced DNA: TGTGCCAGTAGCCCGCAGGGTAACGGCGAAAAACTGTTTTTT. It codes for CASSPQGNGEKLFF.